This T cell receptor beta chain stems from a study of blood T cell repertoires in COVID-19. Overall study: COVID-19 samples from acute and convalescent phases originated in the United States, Italy and Spain. T cells, B-cell-depleted T cells, or PBMCs supplied cDNA or gDNA.

Original data processing: Quantification of nucleated cells was approximated via reference gene primer amplification. Method: immunoSEQ multiplex PCR; TCRdb's copy keeps in-frame clones and lacks some. V, J and clone size were drawn from that table, and D and trimming were deduced from the DNA. The sample includes roughly 95,000 clones, 82% of them seen just once. Germline V gene lookup returns CDR1 KGHSH and CDR2 LQKENI. Trimming took off 3 bases at V and 4 bases at J, with 15 bases between the two ends. This CDR3 has 15 amino acids. Sequenced sample: peripheral blood. The TCR comes from a man in his fifties or sixties with active or convalescent COVID-19. This chain connects TRBV18 to TRBJ1-2; the D is unclear. The CDR3 reads CASSPSLIESYGYTF. The DNA of the CDR3 is TGTGCCAGCTCACCGAGCCTGATTGAGAGCTATGGCTACACCTTC. The full variable domain, with the rest looked up from reference TRBV18 and TRBJ1-2, is NAGVMQNPRHLVRRRGQEARLRCSPMKGHSHVYWYRQLPEEGLKFMVYLQKENIIDESGMPKERFSAEFPKEGPSILRIQQVVRGDSAAYFCASSPSLIESYGYTFGSGTRLTVV.